The 10 T cell receptor beta chains given below trace back to one sample, sequenced in a study of blood T cell repertoires in COVID-19 (dated by TCRdb to the early 2020s). Libraries were made using the immunoSEQ multiplex PCR assay. The clones in this table, taken by TCRdb from immuneACCESS, are in-frame only. Not every clone is retained; where verified, under half of the shortfall comes from an unresolved V gene, and the cause of the rest is unknown. This sample is represented by hundreds of thousands of clones; around 90% of them were singletons. Clones ranked in the top ten supply 0.7% to 1% of the sample. Sequencing used peripheral blood. These TCRs come from a young man with COVID-19, enrolled during active disease.

V usage is TRBV4-1 and J usage is TRBJ2-1, with D maybe TRBD2 (5 bases). The CDR3 length is 16 residues. The germline V gene has CDR1 MGHRA and CDR2 YSYEKL. V dropped 1 base and J dropped 0 bases, with 10 bases sitting between them. CDR3 DNA sequence: TGCGCCAGCAGCCAAGGAACTAGAAGCTCCTACAATGAGCAGTTCTTC. Protein sequence: CASSQGTRSSYNEQFF.

The chain recombines TRBV6-1 with TRBJ1-4; TRBD1 might be the D (5 bases). Germline lookup yields CDR1 MNHNS and CDR2 SASEGT. V was trimmed by 4 bases and J by 1 base, leaving 13 bases between them. The length of the CDR3 is 16 residues. The chain's CDR3 is CASSGGDVRTNEKLFF. Written as DNA, the CDR3 is TGTGCCAGCAGTGGGGGGGACGTCAGAACTAATGAAAAACTGTTTTTT.

The rearrangement joins TRBV27 to TRBJ1-1, with 9 positions matching TRBD1. Germline values: CDR1 MNHEY, CDR2 SMNVEV (reference sequence). CDR3 length: 18 residues. Trimming took 5 bases from V and 0 from J; bases not matched to a gene: 13. This CDR3 is CASSVALGTGSMNTEAFF. CDR3 DNA sequence: TGTGCCAGCAGTGTAGCTCTGGGGACAGGGAGCATGAACACTGAAGCTTTCTTT.

This clone was picked up one time. The chain employs TRBV11-2 and TRBJ2-7, with D tentatively TRBD1 (7 bases). The CDR3 covers 14 residues. The germline V gene encodes CDR1 SGHAT and CDR2 FQNNGV. V lost 1 base to trimming and J lost 6 bases, with 13 bases between them. Written as DNA, the CDR3 is TGTGCCAGCAGCTTAGGTGGAGGGGGCCGCGAGCAGTACTTC. Translating gives CASSLGGGGREQYF.

The chain carries TRBV5-3 and TRBJ2-7, with 7 bases lining up with TRBD2. TRBV5-3 is an ORF, and what it does is uncertain. The CDR3 contains 14 residues. V shed 1 base and J 3 bases; nucleotides not matched to a gene: 4. The CDR3 loop is CARSLSGVGYEQYF. The CDR3 DNA reads as TGTGCCAGAAGCTTGAGCGGGGTCGGCTACGAGCAGTACTTC.

The chain carries TRBV2 and TRBJ2-5, with D possibly being TRBD1 (6 bases). Germline V gene sequence: CDR1 SNHLY, CDR2 FYNNEI. V was trimmed by 6 bases and J by 5 bases, leaving 13 bases between them. The CDR3 spans 13 residues. CDR3 sequence (DNA): TGTGCCAGCAGCCTTCAGGGGACGGAGACCCAGTACTTC. Protein product: CASSLQGTETQYF.

The sample holds one count of this clone. V gene TRBV30 combines with J gene TRBJ2-7, with TRBD2 as a possible D gene (6 bases). The CDR3 spans 13 residues. Trimming pared 3 bases from V and 5 bases from J, leaving 14 bases between. Germline-derived CDR1 and CDR2 are GTSNPN and SVGIG (reference sequence). CDR3 coding DNA: TGTGCCTGGAGGACACCCGGGGGTAACGAGCAGTACTTC. This gives the protein CAWRTPGGNEQYF.

This chain connects TRBV11-3 to TRBJ2-2; D unresolved. Trimming took off 5 bases at V and 1 base at J, with 8 bases between the two ends. Germline V gene sequence: CDR1 SGHNT, CDR2 YENEEA. The CDR3 consists of 14 residues. CDR3 bases: TGTGCCAGCAGCCCTAATGTGAACACCGGGGAGCTGTTTTTT. It is translated as CASSPNVNTGELFF.

The chain couples TRBV7-9 to TRBJ2-7; TRBD1 is a possible D gene (5 bases). Trimming took 1 base from V and 3 from J, leaving 13 bases between them. The CDR3 totals 15 residues. Per germline, CDR1 SEHNR and CDR2 FQNEAQ (reference sequence). The CDR3 spells CASSLDTDTHYEQYF. CDR3 sequence (DNA): TGTGCCAGCAGCTTAGATACGGACACCCACTACGAGCAGTACTTC.

V gene TRBV7-8 combines with J gene TRBJ1-2, with D possibly TRBD1 on 6 matching bases. V was pared by 3 bases and J by 3 bases, with 17 bases between. This CDR3 has 16 residues. CDR1 and CDR2 (germline): SGHVS, FQNEAQ. The CDR3 sequence is CASSLGGGKVDYGYTF. CDR3 coding DNA: TGTGCCAGCAGCTTGGGTGGGGGCAAGGTGGACTATGGCTACACCTTC.